The next 13 T cell receptor beta chains were all read from a single sample in a study of long-term antiretroviral therapy in people with HIV. Survey-level resolution applied to immunoSEQ assay v3.0. The table came from immunoSEQ multiplex PCR; TCRdb's copy has only in-frame clones and leaves some out. Of almost 35,000 clones in the sample, about 94% were seen once. This specimen consisted of unsorted PBMCs, obtained about 5.1 years after starting antiretroviral therapy. These receptors all come from a woman aged 45-65 years with HIV.

This chain joins TRBV5-1 and TRBJ2-3; D gene unclear. Looked up from germline, CDR1 is SGHRS and CDR2 is YFSETQ. V lost 4 bases and J lost 2, with 5 bases in between. This CDR3 region has 12 residues. The CDR3: CASSRDTDTQYF. As DNA, the CDR3 is TGCGCCAGCAGCAGGGACACAGATACGCAGTATTTT.

The rearrangement links TRBV20-1 to TRBJ1-1; the D is unclear. Germline V gives CDR1 DFQATT, CDR2 SNEGSKA (reference sequence). Trimming shortened V by 6 bases and J by 8 bases, and 13 bases separated the two germline ends. The CDR3 is 11 residues long. In nucleotides, the CDR3 is TGCAGTGCCGCTAGGGTAGACGAAGCTTTCTTT. It encodes CSAARVDEAFF.

V is TRBV2 and J is TRBJ1-2; tentative D call: TRBD1 (5 bases). Germline-derived CDR1 and CDR2 are SNHLY and FYNNEI. The CDR3 extends over 11 amino acids. The V end lost 3 bases, the J end lost 10 bases, and 9 bases lay between the germline ends. The CDR3 is CASSEARVYTF. DNA of the CDR3: TGTGCCAGCAGTGAGGCCAGGGTCTACACCTTC. The full variable domain, in which reference TRBV2 and TRBJ1-2 provide the parts outside the CDR3, is EPEVTQTPSHQVTQMGQEVILRCVPISNHLYFYWYRQILGQKVEFLVSFYNNEISEKSEIFDDQFSVERPDGSNFTLKIRSTKLEDSAMYFCASSEARVYTFGSGTRLTVV.

V gene TRBV11-2 combines with J gene TRBJ1-6, with TRBD1 as a possible D gene (6 bases). The V gene lost 2 bases and the J gene lost 10 bases, with 12 bases spanning the gap. The CDR3 covers 14 residues. In germline, CDR1 is SGHAT, CDR2 FQNNGV. The CDR3 loop reads CASSLRGGESPLHF. The CDR3 DNA reads as TGTGCCAGCAGCTTACGAGGGGGAGAGTCACCCCTCCACTTT.

The rearrangement links TRBV2 to TRBJ1-3; 8 positions agree with TRBD1. The CDR3 runs to 18 residues. V lost 1 base, J lost 1 base, and 9 bases stayed unmatched. The germline gives CDR1 SNHLY, CDR2 FYNNEI. CDR3 DNA sequence: TGTGCCAGCAGTGAAGTCCGGGGGACAGGAGTTTCTGGAAACACCATATATTTT. It specifies CASSEVRGTGVSGNTIYF.

Worth noting for this clone: The identical CDR3 is also encoded by other nucleotide sequences in the sample. This rearrangement joins TRBV7-8 to TRBJ2-7, with 8 bases lining up with TRBD1. The CDR3 extends over 14 amino acids. Trimming at V came to 1 base and at J to 2 bases, leaving 1 base not matched to a gene. The germline V gene encodes CDR1 SGHVS and CDR2 FQNEAQ. In DNA, the CDR3 is TGTGCCAGCAGCTTAGGGACAGGGCCCTACGAGCAGTACTTC. The encoded protein is CASSLGTGPYEQYF.

The genes are TRBV30 and TRBJ1-5, with D possibly matching TRBD1 (5 bases). V lost 0 bases and J 0 bases, leaving 12 bases between the germline ends. CDR1 is GTSNPN, CDR2 SVGIG, per germline (reference sequence). This CDR3 contains 16 residues. The DNA for the CDR3 is TGTGCCTGGAGTGTACAAGGCAGGGATAGCAATCAGCCCCAGCATTTT. This translates into CAWSVQGRDSNQPQHF.

The chain joins TRBV11-3 to TRBJ2-2; tentatively, D is TRBD2 (5 bases). The V gene lost 0 bases and the J gene lost 7 bases, with 9 bases spanning the gap. This CDR3 spans 14 amino acids. Germline CDR1 reads SGHNT; CDR2 reads YENEEA. CDR3 nucleotide sequence: TGTGCCAGCAGCTTAGATCCGGGGTACGGGGAGCTGTTTTTT. This encodes CASSLDPGYGELFF.

The rearrangement joins TRBV5-1 to TRBJ2-3; TRBD1 aligns across 12 bases. CDR1 SGHRS and CDR2 YFSETQ come from the germline V gene. The CDR3 runs 14 residues. V lost 3 bases and J lost 5; bases outside the gene matches: 1. This CDR3 is CASSWDRGQDTQYF. In DNA form, the CDR3 reads TGCGCCAGCAGCTGGGACAGGGGGCAAGATACGCAGTATTTT.

The genes are TRBV25-1 and TRBJ2-7; TRBD1 matches at 7 bases. Germline V gives CDR1 MGHDK, CDR2 SYGVNS. The trim removed 2 bases at V and 0 bases at J, leaving 4 bases unmatched. The CDR3 loop spans 15 amino acids. The DNA for the CDR3 is TGTGCCAGCAGTGAACCGACAGGGAACTCCTACGAGCAGTACTTC. Translation: CASSEPTGNSYEQYF.

The V and J genes are TRBV6-1 and TRBJ2-2, with no clear D. This CDR3 is built from 13 residues. Trimming cost V 1 base and J 3 bases, with 3 bases left between them. Germline CDR1 reads MNHNS; CDR2 reads SASEGT. The CDR3: CASSEGHTGELFF. CDR3 DNA: TGTGCCAGCAGTGAAGGGCACACCGGGGAGCTGTTTTTT.

V gene TRBV30 combines with J gene TRBJ2-5; 9 bases are a match to TRBD2. This CDR3 has 13 residues. Germline CDR1 and CDR2: GTSNPN and SVGIG (reference sequence). V gave up 5 bases and J gave up 5 bases; unmatched junction bases: 6. The CDR3 nucleotides read TGTGCCTGGTTAGCGGGGGTTGGGGAGACCCAGTACTTC. Translation: CAWLAGVGETQYF.

This chain connects TRBV7-6 to TRBJ2-3; 8 bases agree with TRBD2. CDR3 size: 17 residues. Germline loops: CDR1 SGHVS, CDR2 FNYEAQ. The trim removed 5 bases at V and 6 bases at J, leaving 16 bases unmatched. CDR3: CASSTRRGVAGSDTQYF. The CDR3 region has the DNA TGTGCCAGCAGCACCCGCCGAGGGGTAGCGGGGTCGGATACGCAGTATTTT.